The clone carrying this TCR beta chain was detected many times. At the DNA level, this CDR3 is encoded by other sequences in the same sample as well. V lost 4 bases to trimming and J lost 3 bases, with 6 bases between them. Germline values: CDR1 SGHDN, CDR2 FVKESK. The CDR3 totals 12 residues. No treatment of any kind had been given to any patient before thyroid surgery. This entry belongs to a study of metastatic and nonmetastatic thyroid tumors. TCRdb used MiXCR to call clones anew from the PCR reads. The table shows approximately 82,000 clones, with under 15% occurring only once. The rearrangement joins TRBV14 to TRBJ1-1, with D unclear. The TCR comes from a female donor with papillary thyroid cancer or a benign thyroid nodule (not recorded which). Some clones in this sample may be carry-over from other donors' samples. The specimen was tumor tissue. The CDR3 loop reads CASSRRDTEAFF. The CDR3 DNA is TGTGCCAGCAGCCGGAGGGACACTGAAGCTTTCTTT.